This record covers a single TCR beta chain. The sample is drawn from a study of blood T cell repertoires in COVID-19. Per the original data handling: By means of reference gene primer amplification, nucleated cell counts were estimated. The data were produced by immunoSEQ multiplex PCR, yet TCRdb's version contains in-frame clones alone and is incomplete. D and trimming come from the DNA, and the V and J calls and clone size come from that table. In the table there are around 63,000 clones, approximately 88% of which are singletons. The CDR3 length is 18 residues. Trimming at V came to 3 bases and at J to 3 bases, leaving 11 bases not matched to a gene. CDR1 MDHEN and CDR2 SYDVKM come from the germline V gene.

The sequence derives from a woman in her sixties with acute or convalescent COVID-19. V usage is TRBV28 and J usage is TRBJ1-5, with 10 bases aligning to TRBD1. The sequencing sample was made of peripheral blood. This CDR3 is CASSLSVYGQGDNQPQHF. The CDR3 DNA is TGTGCCAGCAGTTTGTCCGTGTATGGACAGGGGGACAATCAGCCCCAGCATTTT.